The sequence of this T cell receptor (beta chain) was determined in a study of CD8 T cells in Susac syndrome (dated by TCRdb to about 2019). For the wider study: Of the Susac syndrome patients who were sequenced, roughly 6 had clinically active disease and roughly 8 were in clinical remission. At blood withdrawal, Susac syndrome patients were either therapy-naive, taking corticosteroids (in some cases with IVIg as well), or taking IVIg alone. The study used repertoire sequencing to test whether antigen drove CD8+ T cell activation and differentiation in Susac syndrome.

Peripheral blood CD8+ and CD4+ T cells from healthy donors, Susac syndrome patients and multiple sclerosis patients were profiled using high-throughput TCR beta sequencing. The Susac syndrome patients fulfilled recently defined diagnostic criteria for definite or probable disease. Bulk CD8+ and CD4+ T cells were purified magnetically by negative isolation, whereas CD8+ TEMRA cells were enriched by FACS. Blood was drawn into EDTA tubes, processed within 24 hours, and PBMCs were isolated by density gradient centrifugation. PBMCs intended for TCR sequencing were cryopreserved in liquid nitrogen and were subsequently thawed in a 37 degrees C water bath. The sorted or isolated CD4+, CD8+ and CD8+ TEMRA cells had a purity of 90% or higher. The study at large found these results: No clonal expansion was detected in the CD4+ T cell repertoire of Susac syndrome patients. The study acknowledged that relatively few individuals were included in the TCR sequencing and HLA analysis.

Worth noting for this clonotype: Its target antigen remains unknown. No much larger clone exists at a distance of one base, and base qualities are not known.

RNA was extracted using the RNeasy kit, and about 0.45 to 1 microgram was reverse transcribed with random hexamers. TCR beta CDR3 regions were amplified with the immunoSEQ multiplex PCR assay covering 54 Vbeta and 13 Jbeta segments. PCR amplification bias was corrected using a synthetic template baseline for primer optimization and computational correction. The source study handled its data this way. Only productive sequences were kept, with reads annotated to V, D and J genes according to IMGT and analyzed in immunoSEQ Analyzer. Clonality was computed as one minus Shannon entropy normalized by log2 of the number of productive unique sequences. For each patient and control, public and private clones were evaluated within the 100 most prevalent clones. Clones were defined as Susac-specific if absent from the healthy and MS cohorts, from more than 900 published viral clones and from other ImmuneACCESS disease sequences. TCRdb passed the public sequencing reads through fastp at Q25 and MiXCR, retaining productive beta sequences. Rows with one shared CDR3 protein collapse into an entry with the most common genes and DNA. TCRdb assigned the V and J calls; the authors' analysis was not used. The sample table records around 190,000 distinct CDR3 sequences; 85% to 95% of these occur just once. The ten largest clones add up to 0.1% to 0.12% of the sample.

The V and J ends are trimmed by 4 bases and 6 bases, leaving 18 bases between them. CDR1 and CDR2 are read off the germline V gene as MDHEN and SYDVKM. Reading from cysteine to phenylalanine, the CDR3 counts 16 amino acids. Only CDR3 DNA is held: 48 bases, read in frame from base 1. The source of this sequence is a human donor with Susac syndrome. Rearrangement joined TRBV28 to TRBJ2-2, and the D gene may be TRBD1, 7 bases matching. Sequencing input: CD4+ T cells from PBMCs. The CDR3 reads CASSSPGGGAAGELFF. The nucleotide sequence reads as follows: TGTGCCAGCAGTTCCCCAGGAGGGGGCGCCGCCGGGGAGCTGTTTTTT.